This passage covers 30 T cell receptor beta chains from one sample sequenced in a study of blood T cell repertoires in COVID-19. TCRdb keeps only in-frame clones here, not all; method: immunoSEQ multiplex PCR. The data hold roughly 450,000 clones, with less than 95% observed a single time. Material: PBMCs or T cells enriched from blood (not recorded which). The source is a man younger than 35 who had recovered from COVID-19.

The V gene is TRBV23-1, the J gene TRBJ2-7; 7 positions match TRBD1. TRBV23-1 falls under the ORF class, with uncertain function. With V trimmed by 6 bases and J by 7 bases, 12 bases remained unmatched. The CDR3 spans 14 residues. CDR3 sequence reads: CASSRDREGCEQYF. The DNA of the CDR3 is TGCGCCAGCAGCCGGGACAGAGAAGGGTGTGAGCAGTACTTC.

This clone was recorded only once. The chain is built from TRBV7-9 and TRBJ1-2; 7 bases line up with TRBD1. The CDR3 extends over 13 amino acids. Germline CDR1 and CDR2: SEHNR and FQNEAQ (reference sequence). The V and J ends lost 5 bases and 3 bases, in that order; junction bases with no gene match: 3. This chain's CDR3 is CASSIGQDYGYTF. The CDR3 DNA is TGTGCCAGCAGCATCGGACAGGACTATGGCTACACCTTC.

The CDR3: CASSIPGINQPQHF. The CDR3 region has the DNA TGTGCCAGTAGTATACCAGGGATCAATCAGCCCCAGCATTTT. The chain carries TRBV19 and TRBJ1-5; maybe TRBD1 (5 bases). The CDR3 covers 14 residues. The germline gives CDR1 LNHDA, CDR2 SQIVND (reference sequence). V lost 2 bases to trimming and J lost 3 bases, with 8 bases between them.

This clone was counted a single time. A read error is possible here, since a much larger clone lies one base away. Other DNA sequences in this sample translate to the same CDR3. V is TRBV9 and J is TRBJ2-2; a weak D match, TRBD1 (5 bases). CDR3 length equals 13 residues. Germline assignment: CDR1 SGDLS and CDR2 YYNGEE. V was clipped by 0 bases and J by 6 bases, with 6 bases between them. In nucleotides, the CDR3 is TGTGCCAGCAGCGTAGTAGGGGCCGGGGAGCTGTTTTTT. This encodes CASSVVGAGELFF.

This clone showed up just once. The chain combines TRBV7-9 with TRBJ2-7; 7 nucleotides align to TRBD1. J lost 6 bases, V lost 3 bases, and 8 bases had no gene match. The CDR3 has 14 residues. Germline V CDR1 and CDR2: SEHNR, FQNEAQ (reference sequence). The CDR3 loop is CASSLTGYIPEQYF. CDR3 nucleotides: TGTGCCAGCAGCTTGACAGGGTATATTCCCGAGCAGTACTTC. The full variable domain, with the rest looked up from reference TRBV7-9 and TRBJ2-7, is DTGVSQNPRHKITKRGQNVTFRCDPISEHNRLYWYRQTLGQGPEFLTYFQNEAQLEKSRLLSDRFSAERPKGSFSTLEIQRTEQGDSAMYLCASSLTGYIPEQYFGPGTRLTVT.

Details on this clone: The junction and the germline gene differ at one end; a read error may be behind it. The chain links TRBV4-1 to TRBJ1-2; a weak D match, TRBD1 (6 bases). Germline V gene sequence: CDR1 MGHRA, CDR2 YSYEKL. The CDR3 runs 16 residues. The CDR3 reads CASSEEGHKDLNGYTF. For the CDR3, the DNA is TGCGCCAGCAGCGAAGAGGGACACAAGGACTTGAATGGCTACACCTTC.

In this sample, this clone turned up once. V is TRBV5-5 and J is TRBJ1-4; 9 nucleotides line up with TRBD1. V shed 2 bases and J 8 bases; nucleotides not matched to a gene: 4. Germline-derived CDR1 and CDR2 are SGHKS and YYEKEE (reference sequence). The CDR3 is 14 residues long. The CDR3, as DNA: TGTGCCAGCAGCTTCGTAACAGGGGGCGAAAAACTGTTTTTT. Translation gives CASSFVTGGEKLFF.

This chain uses TRBV9 with TRBJ2-6; TRBD1 matches 11 bases. The CDR3 loop spans 15 amino acids. CDR1 SGDLS and CDR2 YYNGEE come from the germline V gene. V shed 3 bases, J shed 8 bases, and the junction held 4 bases outside the gene matches. The CDR3 region is CASSAGQGGSNVLTF. CDR3 bases: TGTGCCAGCAGCGCGGGACAGGGGGGGTCCAACGTCCTGACTTTC.

V and J are TRBV18 and TRBJ1-3, with D possibly matching TRBD1 (6 bases). The CDR3 loop spans 15 amino acids. Trimming stripped 4 bases from V and 2 bases from J, with 12 bases between. Looked up from germline, CDR1 is KGHSH and CDR2 is LQKENI. CDR3 region: CASSRPGATGNTIYF. The CDR3 DNA follows: TGTGCCAGCTCACGTCCAGGGGCGACTGGAAACACCATATATTTT.

The chain links TRBV16 to TRBJ2-2; TRBD1 agrees at 10 bases. Germline lookup yields CDR1 KGHSY and CDR2 FQNENV. Germline trimming cut 3 bases from V and 11 bases from J; bases unmatched to any gene: 3. The CDR3 is 13 residues long. The CDR3 DNA is TGTGCCAGCAGCCAGCAGACAGGGGGCGAGCTGTTTTTT. Protein product: CASSQQTGGELFF.

The gene calls are TRBV28 and TRBJ1-5, with D perhaps matching TRBD1 (5 bases). V shed 6 bases and J shed 9 bases, with 9 bases lying between them. The CDR3 extends over 11 amino acids. From germline, CDR1 is MDHEN and CDR2 SYDVKM. The CDR3 region has the DNA TGTGCCAGCAGCCGAACAGGGCCCCAGCATTTT. Protein sequence: CASSRTGPQHF.

V is TRBV19 and J is TRBJ1-1; D ambiguous. Germline V gene sequence: CDR1 LNHDA, CDR2 SQIVND (reference sequence). CDR3 length equals 13 residues. V was trimmed by 5 bases and J by 7 bases, leaving 14 bases between them. This CDR3 reads CASSRVRRNEAFF. CDR3 sequence (DNA): TGTGCCAGTAGTCGCGTGCGGCGAAATGAAGCTTTCTTT.

This clone was observed a handful of times. The rearrangement uses TRBV9 and TRBJ1-3; D is unresolved. CDR3 size: 13 residues. The germline V gene encodes CDR1 SGDLS and CDR2 YYNGEE. The V end lost 5 bases, the J end lost 0 bases, and 6 bases lay between the germline ends. The CDR3 DNA reads TGTGCCAGCAGGGGCAGCTCTGGAAACACCATATATTTT. Translation gives CASRGSSGNTIYF.

The genes are TRBV2 and TRBJ2-3, with D perhaps TRBD1 (6 bases). V dropped 6 bases and J dropped 5 bases, with 15 bases sitting between them. The CDR3 loop spans 14 amino acids. CDR1 is SNHLY, CDR2 FYNNEI, per germline. Written as DNA, the CDR3 is TGTGCCAGCAGCGTTCAGGGGTTTCAAGATACGCAGTATTTT. Protein product: CASSVQGFQDTQYF.

This clone was seen once. This rearrangement joins TRBV25-1 to TRBJ1-6; 7 bases match TRBD1. The J segment lost 5 bases and the V segment lost 9 bases, leaving 10 bases of the junction unmatched. This CDR3 comprises 15 residues. Germline V gene sequence: CDR1 MGHDK, CDR2 SYGVNS. This chain's CDR3 is CASHEGTVNNSPLHF. The CDR3 DNA sequence: TGTGCCAGTCATGAAGGGACAGTTAATAATTCACCCCTCCACTTT.

The chain employs TRBV19 and TRBJ1-1, with 8 bases lining up with TRBD1. V trimming: 5 bases; J trimming: 11 bases; junction bases outside the gene matches: 13. The germline gives CDR1 LNHDA, CDR2 SQIVND (reference sequence). The CDR3 loop spans 14 amino acids. CDR3 nucleotides: TGTGCCAGTAGTTTCCTTTTGGACAGGGCTTCTGCTTTCTTT. As protein: CASSFLLDRASAFF.

The V call is TRBV29-1, the J call TRBJ1-1; 9 bases are shared with TRBD1. Germline V lookup: CDR1 SQVTM, CDR2 ANQGSEA. V dropped 3 bases and J dropped 7; count of bases not matched to a gene: 3. This CDR3 has 12 residues. The DNA of the CDR3 is TGCAGCGTTGACGGACAGGGGAATGAAGCTTTCTTT. This translates into CSVDGQGNEAFF.

The chain combines TRBV19 with TRBJ1-2; D gene uncertain. CDR3 length: 14 amino acids. Trimming took off 7 bases at V and 0 bases at J, with 12 bases between the two ends. CDR1 LNHDA and CDR2 SQIVND come from the germline V gene (reference sequence). CDR3: CASITRGSNYGYTF. CDR3 bases: TGTGCCAGTATCACGAGAGGGTCTAACTATGGCTACACCTTC.

The J gene is TRBJ2-2, the V gene TRBV7-9; 9 bases are a match to TRBD2. This CDR3 comprises 18 residues. Germline lookup yields CDR1 SEHNR and CDR2 FQNEAQ (reference sequence). With V trimmed by 0 bases and J by 2 bases, 7 bases remained unmatched. As DNA, the CDR3 is TGTGCCAGCAGCTTAGCCCGACTAGCGGAAAAAAACACCGGGGAGCTGTTTTTT. This translates into CASSLARLAEKNTGELFF.

The rearrangement links TRBV9 to TRBJ2-5; D gene uncertain. V was clipped by 0 bases and J by 2 bases, with 8 bases between them. The germline CDR1 and CDR2 sequences are SGDLS and YYNGEE. The CDR3 sequence is 14 residues long. The CDR3 reads CASSVGPIQETQYF. In DNA form, the CDR3 reads TGTGCCAGCAGCGTAGGGCCGATTCAAGAGACCCAGTACTTC.

The rearrangement joins TRBV28 to TRBJ2-5; no clear D. The germline V and J ends were trimmed by 2 bases and 3 bases, with 7 bases remaining between them. In germline, CDR1 is MDHEN, CDR2 SYDVKM. The CDR3 runs 13 residues. Here the CDR3 DNA reads TGTGCCAGCAGTTTACTGAGCGAAGAGACCCAGTACTTC. Encoded protein: CASSLLSEETQYF.

The chain employs TRBV4-1 and TRBJ2-7; 8 bases match TRBD2. Germline CDR1 and CDR2: MGHRA and YSYEKL. The J segment lost 3 bases and the V segment lost 0 bases, leaving 4 bases of the junction unmatched. The CDR3 spans 15 residues. The CDR3 region has the DNA TGCGCCAGCAGCCAAGAGGCGGGAGGCATCTACGAGCAGTACTTC. Its translation: CASSQEAGGIYEQYF.

This chain uses TRBV30 with TRBJ2-1; 12 nucleotides match TRBD2. Germline-derived CDR1 and CDR2 are GTSNPN and SVGIG (reference sequence). The V and J ends lost 5 bases and 2 bases, in that order; junction bases with no gene match: 7. The CDR3 runs 16 residues. The CDR3 sequence is CAWPRLAGATYNEQFF. The CDR3, as DNA: TGTGCCTGGCCAAGACTAGCGGGAGCCACCTACAATGAGCAGTTCTTC.

This chain links TRBV7-3 with TRBJ2-1, with D perhaps matching TRBD2 (5 bases). The CDR3 is made up of 17 amino acids. Trimming stripped 5 bases from V and 4 bases from J, with 21 bases between. Germline V gene sequence: CDR1 SGHTA, CDR2 FQGTGA. CDR3 nucleotides: TGTGCCAGCAGCCTTCTCTTTCTACGAGGGCGTTACAATGAGCAGTTCTTC. The encoded protein is CASSLLFLRGRYNEQFF.

The chain combines TRBV11-1 with TRBJ2-5, with 10 bases fitting TRBD2. The germline CDR1 and CDR2 sequences are SGHAT and FQDESV (reference sequence). This CDR3 has 15 residues. V trimming: 5 bases; J trimming: 5 bases; junction bases outside the gene matches: 8. The CDR3 nucleotides are TGTGCCAGCAGCCCTCTAGCGGGAGTCCGGGAGACCCAGTACTTC. Its protein product is CASSPLAGVRETQYF.

This sequence joins TRBV4-1 and TRBJ1-3; D gene unclear. V was shortened by 4 bases and J by 6 bases, with 13 bases between the two germline ends. Germline CDR1 MGHRA, CDR2 YSYEKL. The CDR3 totals 14 residues. The CDR3 DNA reads TGCGCCAGCAGCCCCCAGGCAAACCAAAACACCATATATTTT. This codes for CASSPQANQNTIYF.

The chain employs TRBV9 and TRBJ1-2; D possibly corresponds to TRBD1 (6 bases). The CDR3 is made up of 15 amino acids. Germline loops: CDR1 SGDLS, CDR2 YYNGEE. Trimming shortened V by 3 bases and J by 6 bases, and 18 bases separated the two germline ends. The CDR3 coding sequence is TGTGCCAGCAGCGCCACAGGGACCCAAAGAGATGGCTACACCTTC. Translating gives CASSATGTQRDGYTF.

The chain links TRBV9 to TRBJ2-5; 11 nucleotides line up with TRBD1. J gave up 4 bases and V 2 bases, and 7 bases lay outside the gene matches. Germline CDR1 reads SGDLS; CDR2 reads YYNGEE. CDR3 length: 16 residues. The CDR3 DNA reads as TGTGCCAGCAGCGTGAGGACAGGGGGCGTCTTAGAGACCCAGTACTTC. Translated: CASSVRTGGVLETQYF.

The V gene is TRBV7-2, the J gene TRBJ1-2; D not certain. The length of the CDR3 is 13 residues. Germline V CDR1 and CDR2: SGHTA, FQGNSA. V was shortened by 5 bases and J by 3 bases, with 10 bases between the two germline ends. CDR3 sequence (DNA): TGTGCCAGCAGCCAGCGGACGGACTATGGCTACACCTTC. It encodes CASSQRTDYGYTF.

This clone was recorded once. The V gene is TRBV19, the J gene TRBJ2-3; perhaps TRBD2 as D (6 bases). Trimming pared 8 bases from V and 0 bases from J, leaving 18 bases between. Germline assignment: CDR1 LNHDA and CDR2 SQIVND (reference sequence). The CDR3 has 16 amino acids. The CDR3 DNA follows: TGTGCCAGTGACGAGTGGGGAGGACGGAGCACAGATACGCAGTATTTT. Its protein product is CASDEWGGRSTDTQYF.